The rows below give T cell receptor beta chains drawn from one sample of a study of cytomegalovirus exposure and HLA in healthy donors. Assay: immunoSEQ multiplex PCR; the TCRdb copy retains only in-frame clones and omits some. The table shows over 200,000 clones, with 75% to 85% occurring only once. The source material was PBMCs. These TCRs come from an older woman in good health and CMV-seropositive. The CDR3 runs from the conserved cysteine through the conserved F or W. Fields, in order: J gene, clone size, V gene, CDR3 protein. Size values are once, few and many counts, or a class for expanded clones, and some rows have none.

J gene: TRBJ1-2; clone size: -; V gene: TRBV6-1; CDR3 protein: CASSYGDGYTF
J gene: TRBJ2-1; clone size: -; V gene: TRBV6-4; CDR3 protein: CASSDLSGGAGNEQFF
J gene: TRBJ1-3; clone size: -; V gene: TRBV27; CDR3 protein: CASRIRGEAASGNTIYF
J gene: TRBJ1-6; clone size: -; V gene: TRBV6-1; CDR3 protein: CASSATGQGLSSPLHF
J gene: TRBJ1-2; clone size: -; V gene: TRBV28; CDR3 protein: CASNEQGYYGYTF
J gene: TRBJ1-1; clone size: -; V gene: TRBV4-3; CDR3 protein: CASSPGTMNTEAFF
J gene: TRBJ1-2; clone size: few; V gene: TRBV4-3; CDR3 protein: CASSQGGAISYGYTF
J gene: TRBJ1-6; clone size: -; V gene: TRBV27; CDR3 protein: CATNEAGYNSPLHF
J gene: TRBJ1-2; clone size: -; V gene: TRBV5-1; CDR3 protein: CASSLGGGLNYGYTF
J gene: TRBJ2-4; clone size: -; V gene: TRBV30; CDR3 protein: CAWELPSKAKNIQYF
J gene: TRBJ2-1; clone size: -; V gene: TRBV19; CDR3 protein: CASTPSGTGSYNEQFF
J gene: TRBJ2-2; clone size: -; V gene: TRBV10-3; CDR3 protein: CAISESPTDRATGELFF
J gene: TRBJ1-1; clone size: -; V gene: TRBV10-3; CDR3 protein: CAISEIQGSNTEAFF
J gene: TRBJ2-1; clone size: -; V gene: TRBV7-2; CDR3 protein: CASSLAGLATSSYNEQFF
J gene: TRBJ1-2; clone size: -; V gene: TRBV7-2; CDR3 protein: CASSLLHGYTF
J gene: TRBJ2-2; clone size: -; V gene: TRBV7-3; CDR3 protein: CASSLSLGGTGELFF
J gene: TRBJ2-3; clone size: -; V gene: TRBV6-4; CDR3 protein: CASIAGGGTDTQYF
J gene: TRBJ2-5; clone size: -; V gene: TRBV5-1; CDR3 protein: CASFPGTSGKYQETQYF
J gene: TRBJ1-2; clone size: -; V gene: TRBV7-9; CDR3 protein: CASSVMGGTNGYTF
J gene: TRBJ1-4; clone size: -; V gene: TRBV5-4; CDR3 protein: CASSAGGSLGEKLFF
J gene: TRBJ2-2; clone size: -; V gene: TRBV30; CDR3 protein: CAWRRRNTGELFF
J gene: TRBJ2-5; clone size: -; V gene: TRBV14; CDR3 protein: CASSQDDRQETQYF
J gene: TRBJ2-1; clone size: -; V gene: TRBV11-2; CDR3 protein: CASSSQGAGAIDNEQFF
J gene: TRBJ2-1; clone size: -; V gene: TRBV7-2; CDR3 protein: CASSSGLAGGVSDEQFF
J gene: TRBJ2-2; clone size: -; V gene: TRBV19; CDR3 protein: CASRRGLAGGLNTGELFF
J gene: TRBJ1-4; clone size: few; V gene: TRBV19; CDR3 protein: CASSRSYNEKLFF
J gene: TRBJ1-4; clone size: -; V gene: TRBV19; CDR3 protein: CASSMTGGGMDSWQKLFF
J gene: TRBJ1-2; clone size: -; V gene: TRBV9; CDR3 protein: CASSVGLGGYTF
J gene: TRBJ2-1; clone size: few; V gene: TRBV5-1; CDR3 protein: CASSLTSGGTFEQFF
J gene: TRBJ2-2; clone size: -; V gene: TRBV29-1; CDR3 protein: CSVARPSIGELFF
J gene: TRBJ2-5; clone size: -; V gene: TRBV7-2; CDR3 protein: CASSFSNLGGGRETQYF
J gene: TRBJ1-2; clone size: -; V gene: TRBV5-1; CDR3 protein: CASSLDPGVTGGYTF
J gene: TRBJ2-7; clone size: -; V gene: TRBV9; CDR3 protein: CASSVGRTNYEQYF
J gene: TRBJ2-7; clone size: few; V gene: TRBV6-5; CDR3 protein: CASRPWTVYEQYF
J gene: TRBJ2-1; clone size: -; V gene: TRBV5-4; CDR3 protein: CASSLKGLAGGSYNEQFF